The 8 T cell receptor beta chains presented below share a single source sample, sequenced in a study of T cells in Graves' hyperthyroidism and ophthalmopathy. The CDR3 regions of TCR beta were amplified from RNA transcripts. First-round RT-PCR with HTBI primers amplified the TCR CDR3 region. Each CDR3 protein gets one entry after TCRdb re-called the multiplex PCR reads with MiXCR. Of 250,000 to 300,000 distinct CDR3 sequences listed, roughly 15% are singletons. The material sequenced was blood. These receptor sequences come from a woman between 45 and 60 years old with Graves' hyperthyroidism that later progressed to Graves' ophthalmopathy.

This clonotype showed up just a few times. CDR3 region: CASSPPGGSADTQYF. CDR3 nucleotides: TGTGCCAGCAGCCCACCAGGGGGTAGCGCAGATACGCAGTATTTT. The J gene is TRBJ2-3, the V gene TRBV7-3; 7 bases match TRBD1. V was pared by 5 bases and J by 4 bases, with 9 bases of the junction left unmatched. The germline V gene encodes CDR1 SGHTA and CDR2 FQGTGA. CDR3 length equals 15 residues.

This clonotype appeared many times. The gene calls are TRBV10-3 and TRBJ1-1; D is possibly TRBD1 (5 bases). This CDR3 is built from 13 residues. The germline V gene encodes CDR1 ENHRY and CDR2 SYGVKD. V was clipped by 8 bases and J by 4 bases, with 14 bases between them. CDR3 in DNA: TGTGCCATCGGGCCCGGGGCAGTCACTGAAGCTTTCTTT. Its protein product is CAIGPGAVTEAFF.

This clonotype was picked up a small number of times. The gene calls are TRBV9 and TRBJ2-7, with TRBD1 as a possible D gene (7 bases). V dropped 3 bases and J dropped 7 bases, with 20 bases sitting between them. The CDR3 consists of 15 residues. CDR1 is SGDLS, CDR2 YYNGEE, per germline. CDR3 bases: TGTGCCAGCAGCGGCGGGACAGCCCCCAGTAAGGAGCAGTACTTC. It yields the protein CASSGGTAPSKEQYF. The full variable domain, with the rest looked up from reference TRBV9 and TRBJ2-7, is DSGVTQTPKHLITATGQRVTLRCSPRSGDLSVYWYQQSLDQGLQFLIQYYNGEERAKGNILERFSAQQFPDLHSELNLSSLELGDSALYFCASSGGTAPSKEQYFGPGTRLTVT.

This clonotype was seen at least ten times. V usage is TRBV15 and J usage is TRBJ2-7; TRBD1 matches 7 bases. Germline V gives CDR1 LNHNV, CDR2 YYDKDF (reference sequence). J was trimmed by 4 bases and V by 3 bases; bases with no gene match: 9. This CDR3 has 15 amino acids. In nucleotides, the CDR3 is TGTGCCACCAGCAGGGAACAGGGGACCTTTTACGAGCAGTACTTC. It encodes CATSREQGTFYEQYF.

This clonotype showed up many times. This chain joins TRBV7-9 and TRBJ2-7, with D maybe TRBD2 (7 bases). The germline V gene has CDR1 SEHNR and CDR2 FQNEAQ (reference sequence). CDR3 length: 17 amino acids. The V end was cut by 3 bases, the J end by 6 bases, with 24 bases between. CDR3 DNA: TGTGCCAGCAGCTTCATGGGGGGCCGGGACTATGGAGGCGAGCAGTACTTC. This encodes CASSFMGGRDYGGEQYF.

This clonotype appeared a few times. The V gene is TRBV5-6, the J gene TRBJ1-2; D gene uncertain. V was shortened by 2 bases and J by 4 bases, with 9 bases between the two germline ends. The CDR3 runs 13 residues. The V gene's germline CDR1 is SGHDT and CDR2 YYEEEE. The CDR3 sequence: CASSFGRRYGYTF. The CDR3 nucleotides are TGTGCCAGCAGCTTTGGACGGCGCTATGGCTACACCTTC.

This clonotype was detected many times. This chain connects TRBV24-1 to TRBJ1-1; D unresolved. Trimming removed 3 bases from V and 5 bases from J, with 6 bases in between. CDR1 is KGHDR, CDR2 SFDVKD, per germline. This CDR3 has 12 residues. DNA for the CDR3: TGTGCCACCAGTGATGGAATAACTGAAGCTTTCTTT. Its translation is CATSDGITEAFF.

This clonotype was found many times. CDR3 sequence: CASSPTQGRQYF. The CDR3 DNA sequence: TGTGCCAGCAGCCCAACCCAGGGTAGGCAGTACTTC. J is TRBJ2-7 and V is TRBV14; tentatively, D is TRBD1 (5 bases). Germline V CDR1 and CDR2: SGHDN, FVKESK. There are 12 residues in the CDR3. The V gene lost 4 bases and the J gene lost 9 bases, with 13 bases spanning the gap.